A selection of T cell receptor beta chains follows, all from one sample in a study of siplizumab effects on memory and regulatory T cells. The data were produced by immunoSEQ multiplex PCR, yet TCRdb's version contains in-frame clones alone and is incomplete. In the table there are 95,000 to 100,000 clones, 92% of which are singletons. Sequencing was carried out using non-Treg CD4+ T cells sorted from blood. These receptors originate from a human donor in good health. CDR3s include the opening cysteine and the closing phenylalanine or tryptophan. A D gene is named only where the DNA matches it firmly. Where a row states a size, it is once, few, many or the class of an expanded clone; other rows omit it.

CDR3nt: TGTGCCAGCAGTGAAGCTAGCGGGAGTTTAATCTCCTACAATGAGCAGTTCTTC
CDR3aa: CASSEASGSLISYNEQFF
j_gene: TRBJ2-1
v_gene: TRBV6-1
abundance: NA
d_gene: TRBD2

CDR3nt: TGTGCCAGTAAGCGGGGGGGGCCCTACGAGCAGTACTTC
CDR3aa: CASKRGGPYEQYF
j_gene: TRBJ2-7
v_gene: TRBV6-5
abundance: NA
d_gene: TRBD2

CDR3nt: TGCGCCAGCAGCGCATTGGACAGGGGCACTGAAGCTTTCTTT
CDR3aa: CASSALDRGTEAFF
j_gene: TRBJ1-1
v_gene: TRBV5-1
abundance: NA
d_gene: TRBD1

CDR3nt: TGTGCCAGCAGCTTGGAGGGGAAACAGTACTTC
CDR3aa: CASSLEGKQYF
j_gene: TRBJ2-7
v_gene: TRBV5-6
abundance: NA
d_gene: NA

CDR3nt: TGCAGCGTAAATAATCCACAGGGGAATTCCTACAATGAGCAGTTCTTC
CDR3aa: CSVNNPQGNSYNEQFF
j_gene: TRBJ2-1
v_gene: TRBV29-1
abundance: NA
d_gene: TRBD1

CDR3nt: TGCGCCAGCAGCTTGGGATCCGGGACTAGCGGATACAATGAGCAGTTCTTC
CDR3aa: CASSLGSGTSGYNEQFF
j_gene: TRBJ2-1
v_gene: TRBV5-1
abundance: NA
d_gene: TRBD2

CDR3nt: TGTGCCAGTAGTATAGGGGACAGGCGTGGAAACACCATATATTTT
CDR3aa: CASSIGDRRGNTIYF
j_gene: TRBJ1-3
v_gene: TRBV19
abundance: NA
d_gene: TRBD1

CDR3nt: TGTGCCAGCTCACCACGGGACGCCCGTGGAAACACCATATATTTT
CDR3aa: CASSPRDARGNTIYF
j_gene: TRBJ1-3
v_gene: TRBV18
abundance: few
d_gene: NA

CDR3nt: TGTGCCAGCAGCCACCTAGCGGACTTCACAGATACGCAGTATTTT
CDR3aa: CASSHLADFTDTQYF
j_gene: TRBJ2-3
v_gene: TRBV7-9
abundance: NA
d_gene: TRBD2

CDR3nt: TGTGCCAGCAGCGCCGAGCTGGTACCAACCTACGAGCAGTACTTC
CDR3aa: CASSAELVPTYEQYF
j_gene: TRBJ2-7
v_gene: TRBV9
abundance: NA
d_gene: NA

CDR3nt: TGTGCCAGCAGTGAAGCGTTAATCCCAGGCGACTACGAGCAGTACTTC
CDR3aa: CASSEALIPGDYEQYF
j_gene: TRBJ2-7
v_gene: TRBV6-1
abundance: NA
d_gene: NA

CDR3nt: TGTGCCAGCAGTGTAGCGGGAGGGTTTTACAATGAGCAGTTCTTC
CDR3aa: CASSVAGGFYNEQFF
j_gene: TRBJ2-1
v_gene: TRBV6-6
abundance: NA
d_gene: TRBD2

CDR3nt: TGTGCCAGCAGCTACCAGGGGGGGACTGAAGCTTTCTTT
CDR3aa: CASSYQGGTEAFF
j_gene: TRBJ1-1
v_gene: TRBV7-9
abundance: NA
d_gene: TRBD1

CDR3nt: TGTGCCAGCAGCTTGCCAGGAACCTACGAGCAGTACTTC
CDR3aa: CASSLPGTYEQYF
j_gene: TRBJ2-7
v_gene: TRBV5-6
abundance: NA
d_gene: NA

CDR3nt: TGTGCCAGCAGTCCCAGCGGGACCCCCTACGAGCAGTACTTC
CDR3aa: CASSPSGTPYEQYF
j_gene: TRBJ2-7
v_gene: TRBV7-2
abundance: NA
d_gene: TRBD2

CDR3nt: TGCGCCAGCAGCCAAGATAGCGGACGCCGGAACACTGAAGCTTTCTTT
CDR3aa: CASSQDSGRRNTEAFF
j_gene: TRBJ1-1
v_gene: TRBV4-1
abundance: NA
d_gene: NA

CDR3nt: TGTGCCAGCAGCTTAGGGGGGTGGGAGGTCACCTACAATGAGCAGTTCTTC
CDR3aa: CASSLGGWEVTYNEQFF
j_gene: TRBJ2-1
v_gene: TRBV7-2
abundance: once
d_gene: NA

CDR3nt: TGTGCCAGCAGTTTACGCATCATAAGACCCTACGAGCAGTACTTC
CDR3aa: CASSLRIIRPYEQYF
j_gene: TRBJ2-7
v_gene: TRBV28
abundance: NA
d_gene: NA

CDR3nt: TGCGCCAGCAGCTTGACGGGAGCCAAGGGAGATACGCAGTATTTT
CDR3aa: CASSLTGAKGDTQYF
j_gene: TRBJ2-3
v_gene: TRBV5-1
abundance: NA
d_gene: NA

CDR3nt: TGTGCCAGCAGCTTAGTCCCCGCTAAAAACATTCAGTACTTC
CDR3aa: CASSLVPAKNIQYF
j_gene: TRBJ2-4
v_gene: TRBV7-2
abundance: NA
d_gene: NA

CDR3nt: TGTGCCAGCAGTGAAGCTTTGGGACAGGTGGCCCTGAACACTGAAGCTTTCTTT
CDR3aa: CASSEALGQVALNTEAFF
j_gene: TRBJ1-1
v_gene: TRBV6-1
abundance: few
d_gene: TRBD1

CDR3nt: TGCAGCGTTGAGTCGTTAGAAGAGCAGTTCTTC
CDR3aa: CSVESLEEQFF
j_gene: TRBJ2-1
v_gene: TRBV29-1
abundance: NA
d_gene: NA

CDR3nt: TGTGCCAGCAGCGTAGGGGATTCACCCCTCCACTTT
CDR3aa: CASSVGDSPLHF
j_gene: TRBJ1-6
v_gene: TRBV9
abundance: NA
d_gene: NA

CDR3nt: TGTGCCTGCCTCGGGACAGGGAGAAGTTTTGATTCACCCCTCCACTTT
CDR3aa: CACLGTGRSFDSPLHF
j_gene: TRBJ1-6
v_gene: TRBV30
abundance: NA
d_gene: TRBD1

CDR3nt: TGTGCCACCCGCGTAGCTTCGGGCAATGAGCAGTTCTTC
CDR3aa: CATRVASGNEQFF
j_gene: TRBJ2-1
v_gene: TRBV15
abundance: NA
d_gene: NA

CDR3nt: TGTGCCTGGAGCTCCTCGGCGGGGGTGCCCTACGAGCAGTACTTC
CDR3aa: CAWSSSAGVPYEQYF
j_gene: TRBJ2-7
v_gene: TRBV30
abundance: NA
d_gene: TRBD2

CDR3nt: TGTGCCAGCTTTTTATCTAGGCCTAGCACAGATACGCAGTATTTT
CDR3aa: CASFLSRPSTDTQYF
j_gene: TRBJ2-3
v_gene: TRBV27
abundance: once
d_gene: NA

CDR3nt: TGTGCCAGCGCAGCGCCAACTAATGAAAAACTGTTTTTT
CDR3aa: CASAAPTNEKLFF
j_gene: TRBJ1-4
v_gene: TRBV6-6
abundance: NA
d_gene: NA

CDR3nt: TGTGCCAGTGGAAACAGGGGGCAGGCCAAAAACATTCAGTACTTC
CDR3aa: CASGNRGQAKNIQYF
j_gene: TRBJ2-4
v_gene: TRBV19
abundance: NA
d_gene: TRBD1

CDR3nt: TGTGCCAGCAGACACAGGGGGTTTACTGAAGCTTTCTTT
CDR3aa: CASRHRGFTEAFF
j_gene: TRBJ1-1
v_gene: TRBV28
abundance: NA
d_gene: TRBD1

CDR3nt: TGTGCCAGCAGTGATCCGACAGTCAACACTGAAGCTTTCTTT
CDR3aa: CASSDPTVNTEAFF
j_gene: TRBJ1-1
v_gene: TRBV6-1
abundance: NA
d_gene: NA

CDR3nt: TGTGCCTGGAGTGTAATTCGCGCGAGTATCCTTTACAATGAGCAGTTCTTC
CDR3aa: CAWSVIRASILYNEQFF
j_gene: TRBJ2-1
v_gene: TRBV30
abundance: NA
d_gene: NA

CDR3nt: TGTGCCATCAGTGAGTCTCGGGGCTCCTACGAGCAGTACTTC
CDR3aa: CAISESRGSYEQYF
j_gene: TRBJ2-7
v_gene: TRBV10-3
abundance: once
d_gene: NA

CDR3nt: TGCGCCAGCAGCGTGGACGGTTCCACATTGGTAGAGCAGTACTTC
CDR3aa: CASSVDGSTLVEQYF
j_gene: TRBJ2-7
v_gene: TRBV5-1
abundance: NA
d_gene: NA

CDR3nt: TGCGCCAGCAGCTCCCAGAGTGGCGAGCAGTTCTTC
CDR3aa: CASSSQSGEQFF
j_gene: TRBJ2-1
v_gene: TRBV4-3
abundance: NA
d_gene: NA

CDR3nt: TGTGCCAGCAGCTTAATGGTGCAGGGCTACGAGCAGTACTTC
CDR3aa: CASSLMVQGYEQYF
j_gene: TRBJ2-7
v_gene: TRBV7-9
abundance: NA
d_gene: NA

CDR3nt: TGTGCCAGCAGCTTAAGACAGATCGGAGAAAAACTGTTTTTT
CDR3aa: CASSLRQIGEKLFF
j_gene: TRBJ1-4
v_gene: TRBV7-2
abundance: NA
d_gene: NA

CDR3nt: TGTGCCAGCAGAAAACTGGGGGGAGACGCCTACAATGAGCAGTTCTTC
CDR3aa: CASRKLGGDAYNEQFF
j_gene: TRBJ2-1
v_gene: TRBV5-6
abundance: NA
d_gene: NA

CDR3nt: TGTGCCAGCAGCCGGAACACTGAAGCTTTCTTT
CDR3aa: CASSRNTEAFF
j_gene: TRBJ1-1
v_gene: TRBV7-9
abundance: few
d_gene: NA

CDR3nt: TGCAGCGTCAACAGCCACTATGGCTACACCTTC
CDR3aa: CSVNSHYGYTF
j_gene: TRBJ1-2
v_gene: TRBV29-1
abundance: NA
d_gene: NA

CDR3nt: TGCGCCAGCAGCCAAGAAGGGAAAGCTTTCAATCAGCCCCAGCATTTT
CDR3aa: CASSQEGKAFNQPQHF
j_gene: TRBJ1-5
v_gene: TRBV4-1
abundance: few
d_gene: NA

CDR3nt: TGTGCCAGCAGCTTAGTATCTTCGGAAGTGGAGACCCAGTACTTC
CDR3aa: CASSLVSSEVETQYF
j_gene: TRBJ2-5
v_gene: TRBV11-3
abundance: NA
d_gene: NA

CDR3nt: TGTGCCAGCAGCCCTGGGGTTAGCGGGACTGTAGATACGCAGTATTTT
CDR3aa: CASSPGVSGTVDTQYF
j_gene: TRBJ2-3
v_gene: TRBV5-5
abundance: NA
d_gene: TRBD2

CDR3nt: TGTGCCTCAAAGGGGGGGACTGAAGCTTTCTTT
CDR3aa: CASKGGTEAFF
j_gene: TRBJ1-1
v_gene: TRBV28
abundance: NA
d_gene: NA

CDR3nt: TGTGCCAGCAGCTTAACACACACTCCATGGGAAAAACTGTTTTTT
CDR3aa: CASSLTHTPWEKLFF
j_gene: TRBJ1-4
v_gene: TRBV11-3
abundance: NA
d_gene: NA

CDR3nt: TGCGCCAGCAGCTTGACAGTGGGACAGGGGAACACTGAAGCTTTCTTT
CDR3aa: CASSLTVGQGNTEAFF
j_gene: TRBJ1-1
v_gene: TRBV5-1
abundance: NA
d_gene: TRBD1